The rows below give T cell receptor beta chains drawn from one sample of a study of control samples from healthy donors and cancer patients. Using immunoSEQ multiplex PCR, the repertoire was profiled, and TCRdb retains in-frame clones only, with some absent. The sample lists around 150,000 clones, almost 90% occurring once. Material for sequencing was blood. Receptors originate from a man aged 18 to 30 in good health. The CDR3 runs from the conserved cysteine through the conserved F or W. The order of the fields is V gene, CDR3 length, J gene, clone size, D gene, CDR3 DNA, CDR3 protein. The D gene is left open where the match is weak. Clone size is given for some rows only: seen once, a few or many times, or a class if the clone is expanded.

V: TRBV3-1/TRBV3-2; length: 14; J: TRBJ1-6; size: -; D: -; DNA: TGTGCCAGCAGCCAAGATTGGGCTAATTCACCCCTCCACTTT; CDR3: CASSQDWANSPLHF
V: TRBV18; length: 15; J: TRBJ1-1; size: -; D: -; DNA: TGTGCCAGCTCACCCTCCCCAGGGTGGCGGACTGAAGCTTTCTTT; CDR3: CASSPSPGWRTEAFF
V: TRBV30; length: 13; J: TRBJ2-7; size: -; D: TRBD2; DNA: TGTGCCTGGAGTCCCGCTAGCGGGGGCGAGCAGTACTTC; CDR3: CAWSPASGGEQYF
V: TRBV28; length: 13; J: TRBJ1-2; size: -; D: TRBD1; DNA: TGTGCCAGCAGCAGAGGACAGGGCTGGGGCTACACCTTC; CDR3: CASSRGQGWGYTF
V: TRBV10-3; length: 14; J: TRBJ1-2; size: -; D: TRBD1; DNA: TGTGCCATCAGTGAAAGGGGGCGGGTTGATGGCTACACCTTC; CDR3: CAISERGRVDGYTF
V: TRBV4-3; length: 14; J: TRBJ1-4; size: -; D: -; DNA: TGCGCCAGCAGCCGCGCCCGGACTTCTGAAAAACTGTTTTTT; CDR3: CASSRARTSEKLFF
V: TRBV11-2; length: 11; J: TRBJ2-5; size: -; D: -; DNA: TGTGCCAGCAGCTTTCGAGAGACCCAGTACTTC; CDR3: CASSFRETQYF
V: TRBV30; length: 16; J: TRBJ1-1; size: -; D: TRBD1; DNA: TGTGCCTGGAGTGTACCCAGGACAGGGGTGAACACTGAAGCTTTCTTT; CDR3: CAWSVPRTGVNTEAFF
V: TRBV7-2; length: 14; J: TRBJ1-1; size: -; D: -; DNA: TGTGCCAGCAGCACACAGAGTCGGAACACTGAAGCTTTCTTT; CDR3: CASSTQSRNTEAFF
V: TRBV6-1; length: 15; J: TRBJ1-5; size: -; D: TRBD1; DNA: TGTGCCAGCAGTGATGTGGGACAGAACAATCAGCCCCAGCATTTT; CDR3: CASSDVGQNNQPQHF
V: TRBV11-1; length: 14; J: TRBJ1-1; size: -; D: -; DNA: TGTGCCAGCAGCTTAGCCACCGACCGGGGAGAAGCTTTCTTT; CDR3: CASSLATDRGEAFF
V: TRBV6-1; length: 14; J: TRBJ1-5; size: -; D: -; DNA: TGTGCCAGCAGTGAAAGGGGGGTTAGTCAGCCCCAGCATTTT; CDR3: CASSERGVSQPQHF
V: TRBV4-3; length: 20; J: TRBJ2-3; size: once; D: -; DNA: TGCGCCAGCAGCCAAGATTGGGAGGACAGAGCTTTAATTAGCACAGATACGCAGTATTTT; CDR3: CASSQDWEDRALISTDTQYF
V: TRBV10-2; length: 13; J: TRBJ2-3; size: -; D: -; DNA: TGCGCCAGCAGTGAGCCGACGGCAGATACGCAGTATTTT; CDR3: CASSEPTADTQYF
V: TRBV28; length: 13; J: TRBJ1-2; size: -; D: -; DNA: TGTGCCAGCAGTTTCGGGATAGCCTATGGCTACACCTTC; CDR3: CASSFGIAYGYTF
V: TRBV28; length: 12; J: TRBJ2-2; size: -; D: -; DNA: TGTGCCAGCAGTTTATTATCCGGGGAGCTGTTTTTT; CDR3: CASSLLSGELFF
V: TRBV5-1; length: 15; J: TRBJ2-3; size: -; D: TRBD2; DNA: TGCGCCAGCAGCTTGGCCGGGGGGGCCCCAGATACGCAGTATTTT; CDR3: CASSLAGGAPDTQYF
V: TRBV7-2; length: 15; J: TRBJ2-3; size: -; D: -; DNA: TGTGCCAGCAGTTTGACAACTAAAGACACAGATACGCAGTATTTT; CDR3: CASSLTTKDTDTQYF
V: TRBV6-5; length: 13; J: TRBJ1-2; size: few; D: TRBD1; DNA: TGTGCCAGCAAAAAACAGGGGGTGGAGGGCTACACCTTC; CDR3: CASKKQGVEGYTF
V: TRBV11-2; length: 16; J: TRBJ2-3; size: once; D: TRBD2; DNA: TGTGCCAGCAAGGAGCGACTAGCGGGCCCCACAGATACGCAGTATTTT; CDR3: CASKERLAGPTDTQYF
V: TRBV7-9; length: 12; J: TRBJ2-7; size: -; D: -; DNA: TGTGCCAGCAGCTTTATCAGGGACGAGCAGTACTTC; CDR3: CASSFIRDEQYF
V: TRBV7-9; length: 14; J: TRBJ2-5; size: -; D: TRBD2; DNA: TGTGCCAGCAGCTTACGGCAGGGAGGGGAGACCCAGTACTTC; CDR3: CASSLRQGGETQYF
V: TRBV6-5; length: 16; J: TRBJ2-2; size: -; D: -; DNA: TGTGCCAGCAGTTACGGTCAGGGAAGGGAGGCCGGGGAGCTGTTTTTT; CDR3: CASSYGQGREAGELFF
V: TRBV7-9; length: 15; J: TRBJ2-3; size: -; D: TRBD2; DNA: TGTGCCAGCAGTTGGCCCACGGGGGGATCAGATACGCAGTATTTT; CDR3: CASSWPTGGSDTQYF
V: TRBV5-1; length: 18; J: TRBJ2-1; size: -; D: TRBD2; DNA: TGCGCCAGCAGCTTGGTGAGGACTAGCGGGGTGCCTTTGGATGAGCAGTTCTTC; CDR3: CASSLVRTSGVPLDEQFF
V: TRBV5-5; length: 15; J: TRBJ2-2; size: -; D: -; DNA: TGTGCCAGCAGTCCGGAGGTGGCGAACACCGGGGAGCTGTTTTTT; CDR3: CASSPEVANTGELFF
V: TRBV9; length: 12; J: TRBJ2-3; size: -; D: -; DNA: TGTGCCAGCAGCGCAACTCGGGATACGCAGTATTTT; CDR3: CASSATRDTQYF
V: TRBV3-1/TRBV3-2; length: 18; J: TRBJ2-2; size: once; D: TRBD1; DNA: TGTGCCAGCAGCCAAGAATCCGTACAGGGGGCGATCTCCGGGGAGCTGTTTTTT; CDR3: CASSQESVQGAISGELFF
V: TRBV6-2/TRBV6-3; length: 17; J: TRBJ2-6; size: -; D: -; DNA: TGTGCCAGCAGCAGGGAGGGGGTATACTCTGGGGCCAACGTCCTGACTTTC; CDR3: CASSREGVYSGANVLTF
V: TRBV2; length: 12; J: TRBJ2-7; size: few; D: -; DNA: TGTGCCAGCAGTGATAGGTCGCGGGACCAGTACTTC; CDR3: CASSDRSRDQYF
V: TRBV6-4; length: 15; J: TRBJ2-1; size: -; D: -; DNA: TGTGCCAGCAGTGCTACCTGGGCCCGCTACAATGAGCAGTTCTTC; CDR3: CASSATWARYNEQFF
V: TRBV6-5; length: 14; J: TRBJ1-5; size: once; D: -; DNA: TGTGCCAGCAGTCAGGGTTTGGGCAATCAGCCCCAGCATTTT; CDR3: CASSQGLGNQPQHF
V: TRBV4-2; length: 15; J: TRBJ2-2; size: few; D: -; DNA: TGTGCCAGCAGCCAAGACAAACTGTACACCGGGGAGCTGTTTTTT; CDR3: CASSQDKLYTGELFF
V: TRBV19; length: 14; J: TRBJ2-3; size: few; D: -; DNA: TGTGCCAGTAGTAGGACAGTCTACACAGATACGCAGTATTTT; CDR3: CASSRTVYTDTQYF
V: TRBV30; length: 15; J: TRBJ1-2; size: -; D: TRBD1; DNA: TGTGCCTGGAATAGGGACAGGGGGCTTGTCTATGGCTACACCTTC; CDR3: CAWNRDRGLVYGYTF
V: TRBV4-1; length: 17; J: TRBJ2-2; size: -; D: TRBD2; DNA: TGCGCCAGCAGCCAAGCCCCGAGCGGGCGGGGGGACGGGGAGCTGTTTTTT; CDR3: CASSQAPSGRGDGELFF
V: TRBV27; length: 13; J: TRBJ2-7; size: -; D: -; DNA: TGTGCCAGCAGTTTAAAATCGAGTTACGAGCAGTACTTC; CDR3: CASSLKSSYEQYF
V: TRBV5-6; length: 15; J: TRBJ2-5; size: -; D: -; DNA: TGTGCCAGCAGCTTAAGGCAGCTTGGTGGGGAGACCCAGTACTTC; CDR3: CASSLRQLGGETQYF
V: TRBV4-1; length: 13; J: TRBJ2-1; size: -; D: TRBD2; DNA: TGCGCCAGCAGCCAAGGACTAGCGGGGCCTCGGTTCTTC; CDR3: CASSQGLAGPRFF
V: TRBV19; length: 16; J: TRBJ1-5; size: -; D: -; DNA: TGTGCCAGTACCCATGAGCAGGGGTTGGGCAATCAGCCCCAGCATTTT; CDR3: CASTHEQGLGNQPQHF
V: TRBV15; length: 14; J: TRBJ1-2; size: -; D: -; DNA: TGTGCCACCAGCGAGGGGCTTAAGAACTATGGCTACACCTTC; CDR3: CATSEGLKNYGYTF
V: TRBV10-3; length: 13; J: TRBJ1-5; size: -; D: -; DNA: TGTGCCATCAGCGAGGGTAGAAATCAGCCCCAGCATTTT; CDR3: CAISEGRNQPQHF
V: TRBV6-5; length: 15; J: TRBJ1-3; size: -; D: -; DNA: TGTGCCAGCACCCAGTATGCCTACTCTGGAAACACCATATATTTT; CDR3: CASTQYAYSGNTIYF
V: TRBV12-3/TRBV12-4; length: 12; J: TRBJ1-2; size: -; D: -; DNA: TGTGCCAGCAGTTTAGGGCGTTCCGGCTACACCTTC; CDR3: CASSLGRSGYTF
V: TRBV24-1; length: 16; J: TRBJ2-1; size: -; D: -; DNA: TGTGCCACCAGTGATTTACAGGCGAGCTCCTACAATGAGCAGTTCTTC; CDR3: CATSDLQASSYNEQFF
V: TRBV4-2; length: 15; J: TRBJ1-5; size: -; D: -; DNA: TGTGCCAGCAGCGAAAGGCGGCAGGGGAATCAGCCCCAGCATTTT; CDR3: CASSERRQGNQPQHF
V: TRBV4-1; length: 14; J: TRBJ2-1; size: -; D: -; DNA: TGCGCCAGCAGCCAAGTGCCAGGACACAATGAGCAGTTCTTC; CDR3: CASSQVPGHNEQFF
V: TRBV4-2; length: 14; J: TRBJ2-2; size: -; D: -; DNA: TGTGCCAGCAGCCAAGATCGCAGGGCAGGGGAGCTGTTTTTT; CDR3: CASSQDRRAGELFF
V: TRBV27; length: 14; J: TRBJ1-1; size: once; D: -; DNA: TGTGCCAGCAGTACAAGGAACATGAACACTGAAGCTTTCTTT; CDR3: CASSTRNMNTEAFF
V: TRBV11-2; length: 14; J: TRBJ2-7; size: few; D: -; DNA: TGTGCCAGCAGCTTAGCAACAGGGCCGGCCGAGCAGTACTTC; CDR3: CASSLATGPAEQYF
V: TRBV28; length: 14; J: TRBJ1-3; size: -; D: -; DNA: TGTGCCAGCAGTTTATTAACTGGGGGAAACACCATATATTTT; CDR3: CASSLLTGGNTIYF
V: TRBV2; length: 18; J: TRBJ1-5; size: -; D: -; DNA: TGTGCCAGCAGTGAAGCAATTGTTGCTTTGGTCGGAGGGCAGCCCCAGCATTTT; CDR3: CASSEAIVALVGGQPQHF
V: TRBV29-1; length: 11; J: TRBJ1-2; size: -; D: TRBD1; DNA: TGCAGCGATAACGACAGGGGCGGCTACACCTTC; CDR3: CSDNDRGGYTF